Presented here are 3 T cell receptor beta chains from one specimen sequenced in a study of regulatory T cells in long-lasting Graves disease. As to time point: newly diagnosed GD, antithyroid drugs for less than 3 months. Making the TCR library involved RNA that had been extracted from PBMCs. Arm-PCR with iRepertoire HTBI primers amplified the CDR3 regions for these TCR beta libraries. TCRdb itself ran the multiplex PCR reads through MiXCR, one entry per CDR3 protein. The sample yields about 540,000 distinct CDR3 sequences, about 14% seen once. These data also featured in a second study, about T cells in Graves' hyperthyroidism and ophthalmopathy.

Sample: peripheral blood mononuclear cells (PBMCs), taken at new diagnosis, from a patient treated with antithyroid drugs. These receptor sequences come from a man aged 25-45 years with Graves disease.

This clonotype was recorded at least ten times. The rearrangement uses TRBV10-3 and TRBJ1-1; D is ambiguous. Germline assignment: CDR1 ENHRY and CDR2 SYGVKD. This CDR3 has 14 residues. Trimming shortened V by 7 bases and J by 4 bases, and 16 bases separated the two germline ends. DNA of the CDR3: TGTGCCATCACCTCCGGCCTGAGAGGCACTGAAGCTTTCTTT. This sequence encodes CAITSGLRGTEAFF.

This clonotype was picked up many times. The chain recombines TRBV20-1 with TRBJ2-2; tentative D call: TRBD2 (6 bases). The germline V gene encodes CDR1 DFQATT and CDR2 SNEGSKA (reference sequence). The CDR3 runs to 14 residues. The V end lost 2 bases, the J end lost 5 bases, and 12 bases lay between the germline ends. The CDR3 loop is CSARRSGRTGELFF. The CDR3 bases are TGCAGTGCTAGACGCTCAGGGAGGACCGGGGAGCTGTTTTTT.

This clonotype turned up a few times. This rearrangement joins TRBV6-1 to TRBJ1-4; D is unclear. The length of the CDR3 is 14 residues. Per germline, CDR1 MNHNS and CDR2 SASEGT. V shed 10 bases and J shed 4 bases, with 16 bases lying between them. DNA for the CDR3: TGTGCCACCATTAAGGGAGATATTAATGAAAAACTGTTTTTT. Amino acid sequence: CATIKGDINEKLFF.